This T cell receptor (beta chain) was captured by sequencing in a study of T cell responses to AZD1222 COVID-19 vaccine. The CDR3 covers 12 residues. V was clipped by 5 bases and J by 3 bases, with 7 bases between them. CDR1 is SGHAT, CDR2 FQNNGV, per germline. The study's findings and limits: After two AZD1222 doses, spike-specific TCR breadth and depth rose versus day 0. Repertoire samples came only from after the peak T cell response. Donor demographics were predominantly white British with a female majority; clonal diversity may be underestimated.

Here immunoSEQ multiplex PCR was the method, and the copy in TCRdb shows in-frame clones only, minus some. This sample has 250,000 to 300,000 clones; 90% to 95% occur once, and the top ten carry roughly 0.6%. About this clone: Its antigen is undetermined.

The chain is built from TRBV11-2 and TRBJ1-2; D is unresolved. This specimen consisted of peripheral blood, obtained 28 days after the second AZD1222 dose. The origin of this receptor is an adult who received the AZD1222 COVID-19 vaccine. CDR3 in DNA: TGTGCCAGCAGCCAACTGGACTATGGCTACACCTTC. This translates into CASSQLDYGYTF.